Listed below are T cell receptor beta chains from one sample, sequenced in a study of blood T cell repertoires in COVID-19. Produced via immunoSEQ multiplex PCR; TCRdb's table is partial and in-frame only. The table shows almost 200,000 clones, with 85% occurring only once. Sequenced sample: peripheral blood. All receptors derive from a man aged 55 to 69 with COVID-19, enrolled during active disease. CDR3s include the opening cysteine and the closing phenylalanine or tryptophan. Fields, in order: V gene, clone size, D gene, J gene, CDR3 DNA, CDR3 protein. A D gene is named only where the DNA matches it firmly. The size field is filled for only some rows; it gives once, few, many or a size class.

TRBV4-2	once	TRBD2	TRBJ2-5	TGTGCCAGCAGCCAAGAGGGGGAGGGAGAGACCCAGTACTTC	CASSQEGEGETQYF
TRBV30	-	-	TRBJ2-3	TGTGCCTGGAGTTGGCAGGGTGGGCCAGATACGCAGTATTTT	CAWSWQGGPDTQYF
TRBV28	-	TRBD2	TRBJ2-7	TGTGCCAGCAGTCCATCCGGGACTAGGTTGATCGAGCAGTACTTC	CASSPSGTRLIEQYF
TRBV5-1	few	TRBD1	TRBJ1-3	TGCGCCAGCACCCCCAGGGGGCAGGTCGGAAACACCATATATTTT	CASTPRGQVGNTIYF
TRBV10-3	-	TRBD1	TRBJ1-1	TGTGCCATCAGTAGCCAGGACAGGGCCCACACTGAAGCTTTCTTT	CAISSQDRAHTEAFF
TRBV11-2	-	TRBD1	TRBJ2-6	TGTGCCAGCAGCCCGGGACAGGCTGGGGCCAACGTCCTGACTTTC	CASSPGQAGANVLTF
TRBV12-3/TRBV12-4	-	-	TRBJ1-1	TGTGCCAGCAGTTTCGGTCGGACTGAAGCTTTCTTT	CASSFGRTEAFF
TRBV2	-	-	TRBJ2-7	TGTGCCAGGACGTCTGGAGGCTACGAGCAGTACTTC	CARTSGGYEQYF
TRBV13	-	TRBD1	TRBJ1-2	TGTGCCAGCAGCTCACGACAGGGAGGAGGAGTAGGCTATGGCTACACCTTC	CASSSRQGGGVGYGYTF
TRBV19	-	-	TRBJ1-5	TGTGCCAGTATGGGAGTGGACCAACTGAATCAGCCCCAGCATTTT	CASMGVDQLNQPQHF
TRBV19	-	TRBD1	TRBJ1-1	TGTGCCAGTAGTCCTACAGGGGGAGTGGGCACTGAAGCTTTCTTT	CASSPTGGVGTEAFF
TRBV9	-	TRBD1	TRBJ1-3	TGTGCCAGCAGCTCCGGGACAGGGGGTGGAAACACCATATATTTT	CASSSGTGGGNTIYF
TRBV4-3	-	TRBD1	TRBJ2-7	TGCGCCAGCAGCCCAGACAGGGGGCCCGGCGAGCAGTACTTC	CASSPDRGPGEQYF
TRBV20-1	-	-	TRBJ2-7	TGCAGTGCTAGCTCCTCCTACGAGCAGTACTTC	CSASSSYEQYF
TRBV5-4	-	-	TRBJ2-1	TGTGCCAGCAGCTTGGAGGGGGGAGGGGAGCAGTTCTTC	CASSLEGGGEQFF
TRBV5-1	-	-	TRBJ1-6	TGCGCCAGCGCTACAGGGCCAAGTTCACCCCTCCACTTT	CASATGPSSPLHF
TRBV10-3	-	TRBD1	TRBJ1-2	TGTGCCATCAGTGTAGAGGGGGCAGGGGGCTACACCTTC	CAISVEGAGGYTF
TRBV6-5	-	TRBD1	TRBJ1-4	TGTGCCAGCAGTCCCGAAGGGGGCAATAATGAAAAACTGTTTTTT	CASSPEGGNNEKLFF
TRBV11-2	-	-	TRBJ2-3	TGTGCCAGCAGCCCATACCCCGGCGGGATTCTCACAGATACGCAGTATTTT	CASSPYPGGILTDTQYF
TRBV28	-	TRBD2	TRBJ2-5	TGTGCCAGCAGTCAACCCCTAGCGGGAGGAGCAGAGACCCAGTACTTC	CASSQPLAGGAETQYF
TRBV30	-	TRBD2	TRBJ2-2	TGTGCCTGGGGTAGCGGGCGTACCGGGGAGCTGTTTTTT	CAWGSGRTGELFF
TRBV19	few	-	TRBJ1-4	TGTGCCAGTAAGAATCTGGGAGCGGAAAAACTGTTTTTT	CASKNLGAEKLFF
TRBV7-3	-	TRBD2	TRBJ2-1	TGTGCCAGCAGCTTAGGCACTAGCGGGGGAGGGCAGTTCTTC	CASSLGTSGGGQFF
TRBV10-3	-	-	TRBJ1-4	TGTGCCATCAAGCCCGAGAGGTCTGGGTCGAACGAAAAACTGTTTTTT	CAIKPERSGSNEKLFF
TRBV3-1/TRBV3-2	-	-	TRBJ1-3	TGTGCCAGCAGCCGTCTACGTCGGGGGTCTGGAAACACCATATATTTT	CASSRLRRGSGNTIYF
TRBV5-4	-	-	TRBJ1-1	TGTGCCAGCAGCTTGGCACGCCGGGGGTTGGACACTGAAGCTTTCTTT	CASSLARRGLDTEAFF
TRBV29-1	once	TRBD1	TRBJ1-4	TGCAGCGTCTTCGGGGACAGTCCTGAAAAACTGTTTTTT	CSVFGDSPEKLFF
TRBV2	-	-	TRBJ2-7	TGTGCCAGCAGTGAAACGGGCTACGAGCAGTACTTC	CASSETGYEQYF
TRBV30	-	-	TRBJ1-5	TGTGCCTGGAGCGGACAGACCAATCAGCCCCAGCATTTT	CAWSGQTNQPQHF
TRBV3-1/TRBV3-2	-	-	TRBJ1-1	TGTGCCAGCAGCCAAGCAGGGATGAACACTGAAGCTTTCTTT	CASSQAGMNTEAFF
TRBV6-6	-	-	TRBJ1-1	TGTGCCAGCAGTTACTCGAATTTTCGGGGAACTGAAGCTTTCTTT	CASSYSNFRGTEAFF
TRBV19	-	-	TRBJ1-5	TGTGCCAGTAGTGGACTGTCCTATCAGCCCCAGCATTTT	CASSGLSYQPQHF
TRBV3-1/TRBV3-2	once	-	TRBJ1-1	TGTGCCAGCAGCCCATTCGGAGGTAACACTGAAGCTTTCTTT	CASSPFGGNTEAFF
TRBV9	-	TRBD2	TRBJ2-7	TGTGCCAGCAGCGTAGGGCTAGCGGGACGCGACGAGCAGTACTTC	CASSVGLAGRDEQYF
TRBV4-2	few	-	TRBJ2-7	TGTGCCAGCAGCCAAGATTTGTCTAGACGCTACGAGCAGTACTTC	CASSQDLSRRYEQYF
TRBV6-5	-	TRBD1	TRBJ1-4	TGTGCCAGCAGGACAAACAGGGGAACTAATGAAAAACTGTTTTTT	CASRTNRGTNEKLFF
TRBV3-1/TRBV3-2	-	-	TRBJ1-1	TGTGCCAGCAGCCAAGATCCCGTATCTTACACTGAAGCTTTCTTT	CASSQDPVSYTEAFF
TRBV4-2	once	TRBD1	TRBJ2-4	TGTGCCAGCAGCCAAGCCTCCACGGGACAGGGGGTTGACATTCAGTACTTC	CASSQASTGQGVDIQYF
TRBV5-1	-	-	TRBJ1-6	TGCGCCAGCAGCTTGGCCATTGAGTCCCGGGGTAGTTCACCCCTCCACTTT	CASSLAIESRGSSPLHF
TRBV28	-	-	TRBJ2-1	TGTGCCAGCAGTTCTCCGGGTCCTGGGAATGAGCAGTTCTTC	CASSSPGPGNEQFF
TRBV15	-	-	TRBJ1-1	TGTGCCACCAGCCCCGGGGTAAAAGACACCACTGAAGCTTTCTTT	CATSPGVKDTTEAFF
TRBV5-8	few	-	TRBJ1-5	TGTGCCAGCAGCTTGGGGCGGATCAGTAATCAGCCCCAGCATTTT	CASSLGRISNQPQHF
TRBV6-6	-	-	TRBJ1-1	TGTGCCAGCAGTTACCCCGGGGGAGGGTTGGTCACTGAAGCTTTCTTT	CASSYPGGGLVTEAFF
TRBV5-1	-	TRBD1	TRBJ1-1	TGCGCCAGCAGCCGGGGACAGGGGGCCACTGAAGCTTTCTTT	CASSRGQGATEAFF
TRBV18	few	-	TRBJ2-2	TGTGCCAGCCCCGGGGGTAGGACCGCCGGGGAGCTGTTTTTT	CASPGGRTAGELFF
TRBV12-3/TRBV12-4	-	-	TRBJ1-2	TGTGCCAGCAGTATTGAGTATGGCTACACCTTC	CASSIEYGYTF
TRBV9	-	TRBD1	TRBJ1-1	TGTGCCAGCTCACGAGACAGGGTGACTAGAGGGGACACTGAAGCTTTCTTT	CASSRDRVTRGDTEAFF
TRBV15	-	TRBD1	TRBJ1-1	TGTGCCACCAGCAGAGATTCGGGACAGCTCAACACTGAAGCTTTCTTT	CATSRDSGQLNTEAFF
TRBV27	-	TRBD1	TRBJ2-7	TGTGCCAGCAGCCGGGACAGGGGGCTTCACGAGCAGTACTTC	CASSRDRGLHEQYF
TRBV7-6	-	-	TRBJ1-5	TGTGCCAGCAGCCAATCTCGGAATCAGCCCCAGCATTTT	CASSQSRNQPQHF
TRBV4-3	-	-	TRBJ1-2	TGCGCCAGCAGCCAAGAGTCAGGGAGGACCTATGGCTACACCTTC	CASSQESGRTYGYTF
TRBV2	few	-	TRBJ2-7	TGTGCCAGCCTACAGGGAGGGTCCTACGAGCAGTACTTC	CASLQGGSYEQYF
TRBV5-6	-	-	TRBJ1-2	TGTGCCAGCAGCTTGGGGCAGGGGCCCTATGGCTACACCTTC	CASSLGQGPYGYTF
TRBV3-1/TRBV3-2	-	TRBD1	TRBJ1-5	TGTGCCAGCAGCCACTCCCAAGGGGGCGAAGGTCAGCCCCAGCATTTT	CASSHSQGGEGQPQHF
TRBV6-2/TRBV6-3	-	-	TRBJ1-1	TGTGCCAGCAGCCGCGGCAGGGTCACTGAAGCTTTCTTT	CASSRGRVTEAFF
TRBV11-1	-	TRBD1	TRBJ1-2	TGTGCCAGCAGGAACAGGGGACTTGGCTACACCTTC	CASRNRGLGYTF
TRBV7-2	-	-	TRBJ1-6	TGTGCCAGCAGCTCCGGACTGACGAATTCACCCCTCCACTTT	CASSSGLTNSPLHF
TRBV19	few	-	TRBJ1-2	TGTGCCACTAAGGAGGGCCCGATTCAGAGCTATGGCTACACCTTC	CATKEGPIQSYGYTF
TRBV5-4	-	TRBD1	TRBJ2-1	TGTGCCAGCAGCTTGACGGTACAGGGGGCAAATGAGCAGTTCTTC	CASSLTVQGANEQFF